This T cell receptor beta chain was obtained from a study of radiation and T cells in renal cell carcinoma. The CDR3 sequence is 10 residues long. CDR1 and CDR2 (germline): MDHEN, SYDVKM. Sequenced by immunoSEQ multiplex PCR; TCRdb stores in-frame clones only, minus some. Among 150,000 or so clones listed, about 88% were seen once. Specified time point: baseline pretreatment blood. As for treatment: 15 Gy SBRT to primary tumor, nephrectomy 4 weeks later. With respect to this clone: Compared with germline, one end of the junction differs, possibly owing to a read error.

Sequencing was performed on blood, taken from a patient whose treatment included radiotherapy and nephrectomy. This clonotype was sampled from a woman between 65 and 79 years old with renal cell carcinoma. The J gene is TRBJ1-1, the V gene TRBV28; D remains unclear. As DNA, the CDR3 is TGTGCCAGCAGTTTATCCCCAGCAATCTTT. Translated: CASSLSPAIF. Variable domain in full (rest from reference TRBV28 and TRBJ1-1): DVKVTQSSRYLVKRTGEKVFLECVQDMDHENMFWYRQDPGLGLRLIYFSYDVKMKEKGDIPEGYSVSREKKERFSLILESASTNQTSMYLCASSLSPAIFGQGTRLTVV.